Each of the 8 T cell receptor beta chains below was sequenced from the same sample in a study of shared clonotypes between healthy human individuals. The method was immunoSEQ multiplex PCR; TCRdb's version includes in-frame clones alone and lacks a portion of them. The repertoire has approximately 810,000 clones, roughly 92% of them found once; the top ten carry around 24%. Terminally differentiated effector memory CD45RA+ cells were excluded by CCR7 positive selection of CD45RO-negative cells. Sequenced sample: naive CD8+ T cells sorted from blood. All receptors come from a man aged 25 to 40 in good health.

The chain uses TRBV7-2 and TRBJ2-7; TRBD1 matches at 7 bases. Germline loops: CDR1 SGHTA, CDR2 FQGNSA. CDR3 length: 15 residues. J was trimmed by 1 base and V by 0 bases; bases with no gene match: 3. The CDR3 is CASSLASTGSYEQYF. CDR3 coding DNA: TGTGCCAGCAGCTTAGCTTCGACAGGGTCCTACGAGCAGTACTTC. The full variable domain, rest sourced from reference TRBV7-2 and TRBJ2-7, is GAGVSQSPSNKVTEKGKDVELRCDPISGHTALYWYRQSLGQGLEFLIYFQGNSAPDKSGLPSDRFSAERTGGSVSTLTIQRTQQEDSAVYLCASSLASTGSYEQYFGPGTRLTVT.

This clone is a singleton in its sample. The V call is TRBV25-1, the J call TRBJ2-7; D ambiguous. CDR1 MGHDK and CDR2 SYGVNS come from the germline V gene. The ends were cut back, 3 bases at V and 0 bases at J, with 12 bases in the middle. The CDR3 is 15 residues long. The CDR3 spells CASSDNGPSSYEQYF. CDR3 in DNA: TGTGCCAGCAGTGATAACGGGCCCAGCTCCTACGAGCAGTACTTC.

The V and J genes are TRBV7-9 and TRBJ1-2; D is perhaps TRBD1 (5 bases). The CDR3 is 15 residues long. Germline V gives CDR1 SEHNR, CDR2 FQNEAQ (reference sequence). V dropped 5 bases and J dropped 4 bases, with 17 bases sitting between them. CDR3 in DNA: TGTGCCAGCAGCCCCCCGGCAGGGCTCTCCTATGGCTACACCTTC. This translates into CASSPPAGLSYGYTF.

For the CDR3, the DNA is TGTGCCTGGAGTACGGGGGGGGCCGCAGATACGCAGTATTTT. Translating it yields CAWSTGGAADTQYF. The chain is built from TRBV30 and TRBJ2-3; 8 bases agree with TRBD2. Germline assignment: CDR1 GTSNPN and CDR2 SVGIG (reference sequence). Trimming at V came to 2 bases and at J to 4 bases, leaving 5 bases not matched to a gene. The CDR3 has 14 amino acids.

The V call is TRBV7-6, the J call TRBJ2-7; 7 bases agree with TRBD1. Germline assignment: CDR1 SGHVS and CDR2 FNYEAQ. After removal of 5 bases from V and 2 bases from J, the junction contained 6 bases not matched to a gene. The CDR3 consists of 14 residues. The CDR3 here is CASSGRQGPYEQYF. The CDR3 nucleotides are TGTGCCAGCAGCGGTAGACAGGGCCCCTACGAGCAGTACTTC.

The chain couples TRBV27 to TRBJ2-1; D may be TRBD2 (5 bases). Germline values: CDR1 MNHEY, CDR2 SMNVEV (reference sequence). The length of the CDR3 is 12 residues. Trimming pared 8 bases from V and 6 bases from J, leaving 11 bases between. This CDR3 is CASGRALNEQFF. The CDR3 coding sequence is TGTGCCAGCGGGAGAGCGCTCAATGAGCAGTTCTTC.

The V and J genes are TRBV28 and TRBJ2-1; TRBD2 matches at 10 bases. After removal of 3 bases from V and 4 bases from J, the junction contained 6 bases not matched to a gene. Germline V gives CDR1 MDHEN, CDR2 SYDVKM. The CDR3 has 16 residues. In nucleotides, the CDR3 is TGTGCCAGCAGTTTGTCCCCAGCGGGGGGGTACAATGAGCAGTTCTTC. Its translation is CASSLSPAGGYNEQFF.

The chain links TRBV7-8 to TRBJ2-7; 7 bases are shared with TRBD2. Trimming cost V 5 bases and J 3 bases; bases outside gene matches: 10. The germline V gene has CDR1 SGHVS and CDR2 FQNEAQ. This CDR3 has 15 amino acids. The CDR3 region is CASSHLAGEFYEQYF. The CDR3 region has the DNA TGTGCCAGCAGCCATTTGGCGGGAGAGTTCTACGAGCAGTACTTC.